Included here is one T cell receptor beta chain sequence, with context. Its antigen is unknown. This record comes from a study of cytomegalovirus exposure and HLA in healthy donors. The CDR3 runs 16 residues. Unmatched junction bases numbered 9, after V lost 0 bases and J lost 8 bases. From germline, CDR1 is ENHRY and CDR2 SYGVKD. TCRdb's copy holds only in-frame clones and misses some; the assay was immunoSEQ multiplex PCR. The sample lists 150,000 to 200,000 clones; roughly 82% were seen once. General study findings and limits: Usually a TCR sequence was rare, but some public TCRs were found in many donors. The classifier was said to identify cytomegalovirus status with high specificity and sensitivity. Investigators reported over 150 TCR beta chains as tied to cytomegalovirus. In vitro testing confirmed a few CMV-associated chains as specific for CMV antigens.

The TCR sequence derives from a man aged 18 to 29 in good health and CMV-seropositive. Sequencing used PBMCs. This chain joins TRBV10-3 and TRBJ2-1; 8 bases are a match to TRBD2. CDR3 residues: CAISESPGGVAHEQFF. CDR3 DNA: TGTGCCATCAGTGAGTCCCCCGGGGGGGTGGCCCATGAGCAGTTCTTC.